The 26 T cell receptor beta chains below were found in one sample sequenced in a study of shared clonotypes between healthy human individuals (dated by TCRdb to between 2020 and 2021). Library method: the immunoSEQ multiplex PCR assay. TCRdb holds this immuneACCESS table with in-frame rearrangements only. Some clones are missing; in checked studies, unresolved V genes explain under half, and the rest has no known cause. The sample has about 520,000 clones on record, more than 65% of them singletons. The top ten constitute about an eighth of the sample. The specimen was PBMCs. These receptors all come from a woman aged 40 to 50 in good health. Some clones in this sample may be carry-over from other donors' samples.

This chain uses TRBV10-3 with TRBJ2-3; D remains unclear. V lost 0 bases, J lost 6 bases, and 4 bases lay in between. Germline V CDR1 and CDR2: ENHRY, SYGVKD. CDR3 length: 12 residues. The CDR3 region has the DNA TGTGCCATCAGTGAGTCGGCGGATACGCAGTATTTT. It translates to CAISESADTQYF.

The genes are TRBV7-2 and TRBJ2-1; TRBD2 matches 8 bases. The CDR3 contains 16 residues. Germline CDR1 SGHTA, CDR2 FQGNSA. V lost 5 bases to trimming and J lost 1 base; unmatched junction nucleotides: 7. In DNA, the CDR3 is TGTGCCAGCAGCCCCGCGACTAGCGATTCCTACAATGAGCAGTTCTTC. Translated: CASSPATSDSYNEQFF.

The V call is TRBV6-5, the J call TRBJ2-7, with 7 positions matching TRBD1. This CDR3 comprises 15 residues. The V segment lost 2 bases and the J segment 4 bases; nucleotides outside the gene matches: 8. The germline V gene encodes CDR1 MNHEY and CDR2 SVGAGI. The DNA for the CDR3 is TGTGCCAGCAGTTACCGACAGGGTCTTGGGTACGAGCAGTACTTC. Residues: CASSYRQGLGYEQYF.

The chain links TRBV7-9 to TRBJ1-4; 8 positions agree with TRBD1. This CDR3 has 15 amino acids. J lost 7 bases, V lost 3 bases, and 7 bases had no gene match. Germline V gene lookup returns CDR1 SEHNR and CDR2 FQNEAQ (reference sequence). CDR3 sequence reads: CASSFTGGEGEKLFF. The CDR3 DNA sequence: TGTGCCAGCAGCTTCACAGGGGGAGAGGGTGAAAAACTGTTTTTT. Supplemented by reference TRBV7-9 and TRBJ1-4, the full variable domain reads DTGVSQNPRHKITKRGQNVTFRCDPISEHNRLYWYRQTLGQGPEFLTYFQNEAQLEKSRLLSDRFSAERPKGSFSTLEIQRTEQGDSAMYLCASSFTGGEGEKLFFGSGTQLSVL.

This chain links TRBV4-3 with TRBJ1-1; D is unresolved. Looked up from germline, CDR1 is LGHNA and CDR2 is YSLEER. Trimming cost V 6 bases and J 2 bases, with 10 bases left between them. The CDR3 covers 13 residues. CDR3 coding DNA: TGCGCCAGCAGTCTTACACGTAACACTGAAGCTTTCTTT. It encodes CASSLTRNTEAFF.

This clone has a handful of counts. This chain joins TRBV5-1 and TRBJ1-4; D not certain. V lost 0 bases and J 0 bases, leaving 6 bases between the germline ends. The CDR3 is 15 amino acids. In germline, CDR1 is SGHRS, CDR2 YFSETQ. CDR3 coding DNA: TGCGCCAGCAGCTTGGGTTATGCAACTAATGAAAAACTGTTTTTT. Residues: CASSLGYATNEKLFF.

V and J are TRBV7-3 and TRBJ2-7; D is tentatively TRBD1 or TRBD2 (5 bases each). The CDR3 has 18 residues. V dropped 0 bases and J dropped 0 bases, with 18 bases sitting between them. From germline, CDR1 is SGHTA and CDR2 FQGTGA. The CDR3 is CASSLTPVSGLLSYEQYF. In nucleotides, the CDR3 is TGTGCCAGCAGCTTAACGCCCGTTTCGGGGCTACTCTCCTACGAGCAGTACTTC.

This clone was seen a single time. This chain links TRBV4-2 with TRBJ1-2; TRBD1 is a possible D gene (5 bases). This CDR3 has 16 residues. V lost 5 bases and J lost 8, with 24 bases in between. Germline V CDR1 and CDR2: LGHNA, YNFKEQ. DNA for the CDR3: TGTGCCAGCAGCGTGGAAGGTCGCAGGGAGGTTGAGGGCTACACCTTC. It is translated as CASSVEGRREVEGYTF.

The J gene is TRBJ2-5, the V gene TRBV6-5; D is unclear. The CDR3 runs 11 residues. V was clipped by 1 base and J by 6 bases, with 3 bases between them. Germline V lookup: CDR1 MNHEY, CDR2 SVGAGI. The CDR3 DNA reads as TGTGCCAGCAGTTACTTACAGACCCAGTACTTC. It codes for CASSYLQTQYF.

The table lists this clone with a few counts. A far larger clone is off by one base, so a read error is likely. Distinct nucleotide sequences in the sample also encode this CDR3. The chain uses TRBV7-2 and TRBJ1-5; 8 bases align to TRBD1. Looked up from germline, CDR1 is SGHTA and CDR2 is FQGNSA. J was trimmed by 0 bases and V by 3 bases; bases with no gene match: 7. This CDR3 contains 17 residues. The CDR3 region has the DNA TGTGCCAGCAGCTTGGTAGCAGGGGGCAGTAGCAATCAGCCCCAGCATTTT. Encoded protein: CASSLVAGGSSNQPQHF.

As concerns this clone: A junction boundary mismatches the germline segment, possibly from a read error. The CDR3 coding sequence is TGTGCCAGTAGTTCCCCTCGCAGCTGGAGACTGAATGAGCAGTTCTTC. Translation gives CASSSPRSWRLNEQFF. This chain joins TRBV6-5 and TRBJ2-1; D gene ambiguous. CDR1 is MNHEY and CDR2 is SVGAGI in the germline V gene. This CDR3 is built from 16 residues.

The V call is TRBV2, the J call TRBJ1-2, with D possibly being TRBD1 (5 bases). V was cut by 6 bases and J by 8 bases, with 10 bases left in between. The germline V gene encodes CDR1 SNHLY and CDR2 FYNNEI. The CDR3 is made up of 11 amino acids. The CDR3 sequence: CASRPGHGYTF. The CDR3 bases are TGTGCCAGCAGACCCGGACACGGCTACACCTTC.

In this sample, this clone turned up once. The chain combines TRBV7-2 with TRBJ2-4; D not certain. Looked up from germline, CDR1 is SGHTA and CDR2 is FQGNSA. CDR3 length: 13 amino acids. Trimming stripped 1 base from V and 3 bases from J, with 4 bases between. The chain's CDR3 is CASSLDRKNIQYF. As DNA, the CDR3 is TGTGCCAGCAGCTTAGACCGCAAAAACATTCAGTACTTC.

The table lists this clone with a count of one. This likely traces to a read error, being one base from a far larger clone. This chain links TRBV27 with TRBJ2-3; no definite D call. V was pared by 4 bases and J by 10 bases, with 15 bases between. This CDR3 is built from 13 residues. Germline assignment: CDR1 MNHEY and CDR2 SMNVEV (reference sequence). The CDR3 sequence: CASSSLAGDAQYF. The CDR3 region has the DNA TGTGCCAGCAGTTCCTTAGCAGGCGATGCGCAGTATTTT.

The genes are TRBV7-2 and TRBJ2-7; D might be TRBD1 or TRBD2, each matching 5 bases. Germline V gene sequence: CDR1 SGHTA, CDR2 FQGNSA. V was cut by 3 bases and J by 3 bases, with 12 bases left in between. This CDR3 is built from 14 residues. In DNA form, the CDR3 reads TGTGCCAGCAGCTTCCTCTGGGGGAACTACGAGCAGTACTTC. The encoded protein is CASSFLWGNYEQYF.

In this sample, this clone turned up once. The chain employs TRBV4-3 and TRBJ2-7; 9 bases align to TRBD2. This CDR3 spans 17 amino acids. Germline assignment: CDR1 LGHNA and CDR2 YSLEER. The junction had 13 bases not matched to a gene; V was cut back by 0 bases and J by 7 bases. This CDR3 is CASSQDPYSGSSEEQYF. Written as DNA, the CDR3 is TGCGCCAGCAGCCAAGACCCCTATAGCGGGAGTTCAGAAGAGCAGTACTTC.

The chain recombines TRBV28 with TRBJ1-5, with TRBD1 identical over 7 bases. V was pared by 6 bases and J by 4 bases, with 9 bases of the junction left unmatched. The CDR3 has 15 amino acids. In germline, CDR1 is MDHEN, CDR2 SYDVKM. As DNA, the CDR3 is TGTGCCAGCAGCCGCAGGACAGGAGGAAATCAGCCCCAGCATTTT. Its protein is CASSRRTGGNQPQHF. The full variable domain, with the rest looked up from reference TRBV28 and TRBJ1-5, is DVKVTQSSRYLVKRTGEKVFLECVQDMDHENMFWYRQDPGLGLRLIYFSYDVKMKEKGDIPEGYSVSREKKERFSLILESASTNQTSMYLCASSRRTGGNQPQHFGDGTRLSIL.

This clone was observed once. The chain combines TRBV7-2 with TRBJ2-2, with 11 bases lining up with TRBD1. CDR1 SGHTA and CDR2 FQGNSA come from the germline V gene. This CDR3 comprises 16 residues. V gave up 5 bases and J gave up 4 bases; unmatched junction bases: 6. This chain's CDR3 is CASSALGTGGTGELFF. As DNA, the CDR3 is TGTGCCAGCAGCGCTCTTGGGACAGGGGGCACCGGGGAGCTGTTTTTT.

Comment on this clone: With only one base between it and a far larger clone, this is likely a read error. Other DNA variants within this sample encode the same CDR3. The rearrangement joins TRBV7-8 to TRBJ2-3, with D perhaps matching TRBD2 (5 bases). The CDR3 is 15 amino acids. The germline V gene encodes CDR1 SGHVS and CDR2 FQNEAQ. V lost 4 bases, J lost 6 bases, and 17 bases lay in between. For the CDR3, the DNA is TGTGCCAGCAGCTCACTAGGCTCCCCTGAGGATACGCAGTATTTT. Its translation: CASSSLGSPEDTQYF.

As concerns this clone: A read error is likely here: a far larger clone is one base away. This likely comes from a read error, as the CDR3 has no conserved phenylalanine or tryptophan at its end. V is TRBV11-3 and J is TRBJ2-3; TRBD1 is a possible D gene (6 bases). CDR3 length: 16 amino acids. V was trimmed by 1 base and J by 3 bases, leaving 14 bases between them. CDR1 is SGHNT and CDR2 is YENEEA in the germline V gene. CDR3 residues: CASSLARGRGTDTQYL. CDR3 in DNA: TGTGCCAGCAGCTTAGCGCGAGGCAGGGGAACAGATACGCAGTATCTT.

This sequence joins TRBV30 and TRBJ2-4; tentatively, D is TRBD2 (6 bases). The germline V and J ends were trimmed by 4 bases and 0 bases, with 13 bases remaining between them. This CDR3 has 15 residues. The germline gives CDR1 GTSNPN, CDR2 SVGIG (reference sequence). This chain's CDR3 is CAWMHRGLAKNIQYF. DNA of the CDR3: TGTGCCTGGATGCACCGGGGACTAGCCAAAAACATTCAGTACTTC.

A single count supports this clone. This likely traces to a read error, being one base from a far larger clone. Other DNA sequences in this sample translate to the same CDR3. This rearrangement joins TRBV29-1 to TRBJ1-1, with TRBD1 matching over 7 bases. The CDR3 extends over 14 amino acids. Germline V lookup: CDR1 SQVTM, CDR2 ANQGSEA. This chain's CDR3 is CSVANRDSFLEALF. CDR3 coding DNA: TGCAGCGTAGCAAACCGGGACAGCTTTTTAGAAGCTTTATTT.

Concerning this clone itself: A far larger clone is one nucleotide away, so this likely arose from a read error. The same CDR3 is also encoded by other DNA sequences in this sample. The V call is TRBV11-2, the J call TRBJ2-7, with a weak D call TRBD1 (6 bases). CDR1 SGHAT and CDR2 FQNNGV come from the germline V gene. The V end lost 4 bases, the J end lost 12 bases, and 19 bases lay between the germline ends. The CDR3 is made up of 13 amino acids. The CDR3 DNA follows: TGTGCCAGCAGCTCCCCTGGGGCTGGGGGCCGGTACTTC. This sequence encodes CASSSPGAGGRYF.

The chain links TRBV5-4 to TRBJ2-5, with TRBD1 matching 8 bases. The CDR3 extends over 15 amino acids. The germline V gene encodes CDR1 SGHNT and CDR2 YYREEE (reference sequence). The J segment lost 3 bases and the V segment lost 4 bases, leaving 8 bases of the junction unmatched. CDR3 DNA: TGTGCCAGCAGCCCCACCAGGGGGCAAAAAGAGACCCAGTACTTC. This encodes CASSPTRGQKETQYF.

The V gene is TRBV9, the J gene TRBJ2-2; possibly TRBD2 for D (6 bases). This CDR3 has 14 amino acids. Germline loops: CDR1 SGDLS, CDR2 YYNGEE. V lost 2 bases, J lost 4 bases, and 9 bases lay in between. CDR3 in amino acids: CASSVRSGTGELFF. CDR3 nucleotides: TGTGCCAGCAGCGTCCGTAGCGGCACCGGGGAGCTGTTTTTT.

The chain combines TRBV5-5 with TRBJ1-4; D might be TRBD1 (6 bases). The CDR3 covers 14 residues. Germline V gene sequence: CDR1 SGHKS, CDR2 YYEKEE (reference sequence). V gave up 4 bases and J gave up 10 bases, with 17 bases separating them. The CDR3 bases are TGTGCCAGCAGCCCGGGAGGGGGTGATGGAAAACTGTTTTTT. Protein product: CASSPGGGDGKLFF.